This TCR beta chain is drawn from a study of T cell clonality in common variable immunodeficiency. Only in-frame clones appear in the TCRdb table, and some are missing; sequencing was by immunoSEQ multiplex PCR. Observed in the sample are 25,000 or so clones, none of them singletons. This clone was observed many times. The antigen is unknown. Whole-study findings and limits: Reportedly, TCR beta sequences from common variable immunodeficiency showed fewer deletions and N-nucleotide insertions.

The receptor was derived from a human donor with common variable immunodeficiency. Input material: peripheral blood mononuclear cells.

Partial CDR3 DNA: TGCAGCGTTTCCACGGGGGGGCTGAACACTGAA. Its translation: CSVSTGGLNTE. The CDR3 in its entirety is CSVSTGGLNTEAFF. The chain employs TRBV29-1 and TRBJ1-1; D may be TRBD1 (6 bases). The missing CDR3 end, 3 residues past where the read stops, is filled in from the germline J gene. From germline, CDR1 is SQVTM and CDR2 ANQGSEA. Trimming left V 5 bases short and J 0 bases short, with 13 bases between. The CDR3 has 14 residues. The whole variable domain, remainder taken from reference TRBV29-1 and TRBJ1-1, is SAVISQKPSRDICQRGTSLTIQCQVDSQVTMMFWYRQQPGQSLTLIATANQGSEATYESGFVIDKFPISRPNLTFSTLTVSNMSPEDSSIYLCSVSTGGLNTEAFFGQGTRLTVV.